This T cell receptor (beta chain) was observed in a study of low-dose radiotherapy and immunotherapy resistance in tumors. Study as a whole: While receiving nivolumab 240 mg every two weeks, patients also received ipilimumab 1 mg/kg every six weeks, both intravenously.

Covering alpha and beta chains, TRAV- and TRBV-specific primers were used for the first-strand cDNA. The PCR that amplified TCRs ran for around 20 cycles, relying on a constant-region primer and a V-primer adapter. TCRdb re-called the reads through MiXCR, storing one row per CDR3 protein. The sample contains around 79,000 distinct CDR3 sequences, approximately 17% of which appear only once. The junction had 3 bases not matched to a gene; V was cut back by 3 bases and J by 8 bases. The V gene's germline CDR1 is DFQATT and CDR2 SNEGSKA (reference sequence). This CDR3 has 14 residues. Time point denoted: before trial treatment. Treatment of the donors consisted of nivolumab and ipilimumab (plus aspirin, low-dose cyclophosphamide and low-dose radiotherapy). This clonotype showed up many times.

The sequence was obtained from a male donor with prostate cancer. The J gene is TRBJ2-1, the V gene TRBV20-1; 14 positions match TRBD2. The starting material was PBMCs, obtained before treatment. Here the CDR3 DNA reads TGCAGTGCTAGGGGGACTAGCGGGAGCCATGAGCAGTTCTTC. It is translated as CSARGTSGSHEQFF.